The clone carrying this T cell receptor beta chain was observed many times. Its antigen is currently unknown. The entry originates in a study of T-cell memory formation after mild COVID-19. Points from the study as a whole: For contracting clones, CD4+ ones sat mainly in CM and EM, CD8+ in EMRA.

Per germline, CDR1 MDHEN and CDR2 SYDVKM. V lost 7 bases, J lost 3 bases, and 18 bases lay in between. The CDR3 has 15 amino acids. A 5'RACE reaction primed in the constant segment made cDNA libraries of TCR alpha and TCR beta, and these carried sample barcodes and UMIs. TCRdb reanalysed the 5' RACE reads using MiXCR and keeps one entry per CDR3 protein. Here the sample spans approximately 89,000 distinct CDR3 sequences, roughly 25% being singletons. Sequencing was carried out using PBMCs or a T cell subset sorted from them (not recorded which). The sequence derives from a young man who had mild COVID-19 (a few samples of this study predate the infection). Cell type and time point are not known. The chain is built from TRBV28 and TRBJ2-5; D uncertain. The CDR3 coding sequence is TGTGCCAGCACCTCTATCTCTACGGCGGAAGAGACCCAGTACTTC. Translation gives CASTSISTAEETQYF.